This T cell receptor beta chain was recorded in a study of blood T cell repertoires in COVID-19. The overall study: The United States, Italy and Spain provided the acute and convalescent COVID-19 samples. T cells, B-cell-depleted T cells, or PBMCs provided the cDNA or gDNA that served as material.

In the source study's methods: Reference gene primer amplification in the assay estimated nucleated cell counts. Sequencing was performed with immunoSEQ multiplex PCR; in TCRdb, only in-frame clones are kept and a portion is missing. That table gives V, J and clone size, and the DNA gave D and trimming. The sample has 200,000 to 300,000 clones; around 84% are singletons. Sequenced sample: peripheral blood. The sequence was collected from a woman between 40 and 50 years old who had recovered from COVID-19.

CDR3 sequence: CASSETGALYNEQFF. Written as DNA, the CDR3 is TGTGCCAGCAGTGAAACTGGGGCTCTGTACAATGAGCAGTTCTTC. V usage is TRBV6-4 and J usage is TRBJ2-1, with D possibly matching TRBD1 (5 bases). Trimming cost V 3 bases and J 4 bases, with 13 bases left between them. CDR1 and CDR2 from the germline V gene are MRHNA and SNTAGT. The CDR3 sequence is 15 residues long.